The 5 T cell receptor beta chains given below trace back to one sample, sequenced in a study of blood T cell repertoires in COVID-19. Sequencing used immunoSEQ multiplex PCR; TCRdb keeps in-frame clones, though not all of them. The table includes roughly 150,000 clones, roughly 80% detected once. The sequenced sample was peripheral blood. The receptor set was obtained from a man aged 45-65 years with active or convalescent COVID-19.

The chain combines TRBV24-1 with TRBJ1-1; D perhaps matches TRBD1 (5 bases). The V gene lost 2 bases and the J gene lost 6 bases, with 12 bases spanning the gap. Germline loops: CDR1 KGHDR, CDR2 SFDVKD. This CDR3 has 14 residues. The CDR3 protein is CATSDWGMEAEAFF. For the CDR3, the DNA is TGTGCCACCAGTGATTGGGGCATGGAAGCTGAAGCTTTCTTT.

The CDR3 sequence: CASSLVTGDYGYTF. The CDR3, as DNA: TGTGCCAGCAGCTTAGTCACAGGGGACTATGGCTACACCTTC. The chain recombines TRBV11-2 with TRBJ1-2, with TRBD1 identical over 7 bases. Germline assignment: CDR1 SGHAT and CDR2 FQNNGV. V lost 1 base and J lost 3; bases outside the gene matches: 2. CDR3 length: 14 amino acids. The variable domain in full, with the rest retrieved from reference TRBV11-2 and TRBJ1-2, is EAGVAQSPRYKIIEKRQSVAFWCNPISGHATLYWYQQILGQGPKLLIQFQNNGVVDDSQLPKDRFSAERLKGVDSTLKIQPAKLEDSAVYLCASSLVTGDYGYTFGSGTRLTVV.

The V gene is TRBV19, the J gene TRBJ2-2; 8 bases agree with TRBD1. The CDR3 covers 16 residues. V lost 5 bases and J lost 2; bases outside the gene matches: 7. The germline CDR1 and CDR2 sequences are LNHDA and SQIVND (reference sequence). The CDR3 sequence is CASSRRQGLNTGELFF. CDR3 DNA sequence: TGTGCCAGTAGTCGAAGACAGGGGCTTAACACCGGGGAGCTGTTTTTT.

The chain links TRBV11-2 to TRBJ1-1, with D maybe TRBD1 (5 bases). This CDR3 spans 13 amino acids. Trimming removed 1 base at V and 6 bases at J, with 9 bases between. Per the germline V gene, CDR1 is SGHAT and CDR2 is FQNNGV. The CDR3 nucleotides are TGTGCCAGCAGCTTAGGCGGGACGGCTGAAGCTTTCTTT. Encoded protein: CASSLGGTAEAFF.

The sample holds one count of this clone. This chain links TRBV9 with TRBJ1-6; D is perhaps TRBD1 (5 bases). The V end was cut by 4 bases, the J end by 5 bases, with 10 bases between. CDR1 and CDR2 from the germline V gene are SGDLS and YYNGEE. This CDR3 has 14 amino acids. The CDR3 region has the DNA TGTGCCAGCAGCTCACAACAGGATAATTCACCCCTCCACTTT. Amino acids: CASSSQQDNSPLHF.